Listed below are T cell receptor beta chains from one sample, sequenced in a study of blood T cell repertoires in COVID-19. The protocol was immunoSEQ multiplex PCR, while the TCRdb copy is restricted to in-frame clones and leaves out a portion. Seen here are 200,000 to 250,000 clones, about 85% observed once, and the top ten hold about an eighth. Sequencing was done on a sample of peripheral blood. The receptor set was obtained from a woman aged 18-29 years who had recovered from COVID-19. The CDR3 runs from the conserved cysteine through the conserved F or W. A D gene is named only where the DNA matches it firmly. Expanded clones get a size class; other rows say once, few or many, or leave the size out.

length: 15
size: -
V: TRBV5-1
D: TRBD1
J: TRBJ1-1
CDR3: CASSRGDSGWTEAFF
DNA: TGCGCCAGCAGCAGGGGGGACAGTGGCTGGACTGAAGCTTTCTTT

length: 14
size: -
V: TRBV7-2
D: TRBD1
J: TRBJ1-1
CDR3: CASSTPDRGSEAFF
DNA: TGTGCCAGCAGCACACCGGACAGGGGATCTGAAGCTTTCTTT

length: 16
size: -
V: TRBV4-3
D: TRBD2
J: TRBJ2-1
CDR3: CASSQDGGGRVDEQFF
DNA: TGCGCCAGCAGCCAAGATGGTGGCGGGAGGGTCGATGAGCAGTTCTTC

length: 15
size: -
V: TRBV27
D: -
J: TRBJ1-1
CDR3: CASSLYPRMNTEAFF
DNA: TGTGCCAGCAGTTTATACCCCAGAATGAACACTGAAGCTTTCTTT

length: 14
size: -
V: TRBV27
D: TRBD1
J: TRBJ2-1
CDR3: CASSLTGLRNEQFF
DNA: TGTGCCAGCAGTTTGACAGGGTTGAGGAATGAGCAGTTCTTC

length: 23
size: -
V: TRBV9
D: TRBD1
J: TRBJ2-6
CDR3: CASSGGRTLGQGTSIAGANVLTF
DNA: TGTGCCAGCAGCGGGGGAAGGACGTTAGGACAGGGGACGTCCATCGCTGGGGCCAACGTCCTGACTTTC

length: 16
size: -
V: TRBV9
D: TRBD2
J: TRBJ2-5
CDR3: CASSSTSGTRGETQYF
DNA: TGTGCCAGCAGCTCGACTAGCGGGACCAGGGGAGAGACCCAGTACTTC

length: 13
size: -
V: TRBV27
D: -
J: TRBJ1-5
CDR3: CASSFYGNQPQHF
DNA: TGTGCCAGCTCCTTCTACGGCAATCAGCCCCAGCATTTT

length: 14
size: -
V: TRBV7-2
D: -
J: TRBJ2-5
CDR3: CASSLAPTRETQYF
DNA: TGTGCCAGCAGCTTAGCACCAACTAGGGAGACCCAGTACTTC

length: 15
size: -
V: TRBV16
D: TRBD1
J: TRBJ1-2
CDR3: CASSQQGAKIYGYTF
DNA: TGTGCCAGCAGCCAACAGGGGGCGAAGATCTATGGCTACACCTTC

length: 18
size: once
V: TRBV9
D: TRBD2
J: TRBJ2-1
CDR3: CASSVARGLAGARNEQFF
DNA: TGTGCCAGCAGCGTAGCTCGGGGCCTAGCGGGAGCCCGAAATGAGCAGTTCTTC

length: 16
size: -
V: TRBV11-2
D: TRBD1
J: TRBJ2-1
CDR3: CASSFNRGPSYNEQFF
DNA: TGTGCCAGCAGCTTCAACAGGGGGCCCTCCTACAATGAGCAGTTCTTC

length: 15
size: -
V: TRBV25-1
D: -
J: TRBJ1-4
CDR3: CASSEGGATNEKLFF
DNA: TGTGCCAGCAGTGAAGGGGGGGCCACTAATGAAAAACTGTTTTTT

length: 16
size: -
V: TRBV29-1
D: TRBD2
J: TRBJ2-1
CDR3: CSVGEGSGLVYNEQFF
DNA: TGCAGCGTTGGAGAAGGGTCGGGACTAGTCTACAATGAGCAGTTCTTC

length: 13
size: once
V: TRBV25-1
D: -
J: TRBJ1-1
CDR3: CASTGGAGTEAFF
DNA: TGTGCCAGCACCGGGGGGGCGGGCACTGAAGCTTTCTTT

length: 13
size: -
V: TRBV10-2
D: -
J: TRBJ1-2
CDR3: CASSESPGDGYTF
DNA: TGCGCCAGCAGTGAGTCTCCCGGGGATGGCTACACCTTC

length: 17
size: -
V: TRBV20-1
D: TRBD2
J: TRBJ2-6
CDR3: CSASLGLAGAGANVLTF
DNA: TGCAGTGCTAGTCTTGGACTAGCGGGAGCGGGGGCCAACGTCCTGACTTTC

length: 17
size: -
V: TRBV7-6
D: TRBD2
J: TRBJ2-2
CDR3: CASSLRTSGPTTGELFF
DNA: TGTGCCAGCAGCTTAAGGACTAGCGGGCCTACCACCGGGGAGCTGTTTTTT

length: 15
size: -
V: TRBV9
D: -
J: TRBJ1-5
CDR3: CASSEGKNINQPQHF
DNA: TGTGCCAGCAGCGAGGGGAAGAATATCAATCAGCCCCAGCATTTT

length: 16
size: -
V: TRBV3-1/TRBV3-2
D: TRBD2
J: TRBJ2-4
CDR3: CASSQGLAGGHLIQYF
DNA: TGTGCCAGCAGCCAAGGACTAGCGGGAGGGCATCTCATTCAGTACTTC

length: 15
size: -
V: TRBV27
D: TRBD1
J: TRBJ1-1
CDR3: CASSTRQGLMAEAFF
DNA: TGTGCCAGCAGTACCCGACAGGGGCTGATGGCTGAAGCTTTCTTT

length: 11
size: -
V: TRBV7-9
D: -
J: TRBJ2-7
CDR3: CASLGGYEQYF
DNA: TGTGCCAGTCTGGGGGGCTACGAGCAGTACTTC

length: 13
size: -
V: TRBV7-6
D: TRBD1
J: TRBJ1-1
CDR3: CASSTDRGAEAFF
DNA: TGTGCCAGCAGCACCGACAGGGGCGCTGAAGCTTTCTTT

length: 15
size: -
V: TRBV11-1
D: TRBD2
J: TRBJ2-1
CDR3: CASSPWTSGINEQFF
DNA: TGTGCCAGCAGCCCTTGGACTAGCGGGATCAATGAGCAGTTCTTC

length: 13
size: once
V: TRBV7-9
D: -
J: TRBJ2-7
CDR3: CASSPPGDYEQYF
DNA: TGTGCCAGCAGCCCCCCCGGGGATTACGAGCAGTACTTC

length: 15
size: few
V: TRBV19
D: TRBD1
J: TRBJ1-2
CDR3: CASSPGTGGSYGYTF
DNA: TGTGCCAGTAGTCCGGGGACAGGGGGCAGCTATGGCTACACCTTC

length: 14
size: -
V: TRBV3-1/TRBV3-2
D: TRBD2
J: TRBJ2-7
CDR3: CASSQGVAGAEQYF
DNA: TGTGCCAGCAGCCAAGGGGTAGCGGGAGCCGAGCAGTACTTC

length: 15
size: -
V: TRBV2
D: TRBD2
J: TRBJ2-1
CDR3: CASSELAGVRNEQFF
DNA: TGTGCCAGCAGTGAACTAGCGGGAGTCAGGAATGAGCAGTTCTTC

length: 13
size: -
V: TRBV5-6
D: -
J: TRBJ1-2
CDR3: CASSLRAGFYYTF
DNA: TGTGCCAGCAGCTTGAGGGCAGGGTTCTACTACACCTTC

length: 14
size: -
V: TRBV6-5
D: TRBD1
J: TRBJ2-7
CDR3: CASTKTGARGEQYF
DNA: TGTGCCAGCACTAAGACAGGGGCGCGCGGCGAGCAGTACTTC

length: 13
size: -
V: TRBV19
D: -
J: TRBJ2-5
CDR3: CASSNRVKETQYF
DNA: TGTGCCAGTAGTAATCGGGTGAAAGAGACCCAGTACTTC

length: 15
size: once
V: TRBV9
D: TRBD1
J: TRBJ1-5
CDR3: CASSVSGGRGQPQHF
DNA: TGTGCCAGCAGCGTTTCAGGGGGCCGGGGTCAGCCCCAGCATTTT

length: 18
size: -
V: TRBV29-1
D: -
J: TRBJ2-1
CDR3: CSVEEWGSGELSYNEQFF
DNA: TGCAGCGTTGAAGAGTGGGGCTCAGGGGAGCTGTCCTACAATGAGCAGTTCTTC

length: 12
size: -
V: TRBV13
D: -
J: TRBJ2-5
CDR3: CASSSYQETQYF
DNA: TGTGCCAGCAGCTCGTACCAAGAGACCCAGTACTTC

length: 15
size: -
V: TRBV30
D: TRBD1
J: TRBJ1-6
CDR3: CAWKEDRSPNSPLHF
DNA: TGTGCCTGGAAGGAGGACAGGTCACCGAATTCACCCCTCCACTTT

length: 16
size: -
V: TRBV4-1
D: -
J: TRBJ2-5
CDR3: CASSHSIPGVSETQYF
DNA: TGCGCCAGCAGCCACTCTATCCCAGGGGTGTCAGAGACCCAGTACTTC